This T cell receptor (beta chain) derives from a study of Tregs in tolerant kidney transplant recipients. Trimming took off 5 bases at V and 3 bases at J, with 4 bases between the two ends. Germline V gives CDR1 SGHNT, CDR2 YENEEA. The CDR3 is 11 amino acids. Generated by immunoSEQ multiplex PCR, the TCRdb table keeps only in-frame clones and is missing some. The profile covers 60,000 or so clones, with 65% to 85% appearing a single time and 4.5% to 6.5% taken by the ten largest. This receptor was obtained from a human donor in good health. The V gene is TRBV11-3, the J gene TRBJ1-1; D call uncertain. The specimen sequenced was CD4+ T cells from blood. CDR3 coding DNA: TGTGCCAGCAGCGGGGACACTGAAGCTTTCTTT. It encodes CASSGDTEAFF.